This TCR beta chain is from a study of blood T cell repertoires in COVID-19. Study in general: Both acute and convalescent COVID-19 samples were obtained from the United States, Italy and Spain. PBMCs, B-cell-depleted T cells, or T cells provided the cDNA or gDNA that made up the material.

The table came from immunoSEQ multiplex PCR; TCRdb's copy has only in-frame clones and leaves some out. The sample has 25,000 to 30,000 clones; roughly 94% are singletons. The CDR3 has 15 residues. V was pared by 6 bases and J by 2 bases, with 3 bases of the junction left unmatched. Germline CDR1 is ENHRY and CDR2 is SYGVKD. In this sample, this clone turned up once. This rearrangement joins TRBV10-3 to TRBJ2-5; 13 positions agree with TRBD2. The clonotype comes from a human donor with active COVID-19. The donor label of this sample is uncertain. The sequenced sample consisted of peripheral blood. The CDR3 protein is CAIRGTSGAQETQYF. The CDR3, as DNA: TGTGCCATCAGGGGGACTAGCGGGGCTCAAGAGACCCAGTACTTC.